The rows below give T cell receptor beta chains drawn from one sample of a study of T-cell memory formation after mild COVID-19. Using its own MiXCR run on the 5' RACE reads, TCRdb lists one record per CDR3 protein. The repertoire holds roughly 250,000 distinct CDR3 sequences, with approximately 16% as singletons. The specimen was PBMCs or a T cell subset sorted from them (not recorded which). Every receptor here comes from a man younger than 35 who had mild COVID-19 (a few samples of this study predate the infection). Cell type and time point are not known. Both conserved end residues are part of each CDR3. Clone size is not always given. Where it is, it says once, few, many or a class for expanded clones.

V gene	J gene	CDR3 length	clone size	CDR3 protein
TRBV3-1	TRBJ2-3	14	.	CASSQAEAVYTQYF
TRBV10-3	TRBJ2-3	14	.	CAINGGTRTDTQYF
TRBV7-2	TRBJ1-2	16	few	CASSLAWQGNAYGYTF
TRBV20-1	TRBJ1-1	10	.	CSARQAEAFF
TRBV5-6	TRBJ1-6	12	.	CASSLDRGPLHF
TRBV7-2	TRBJ1-5	14	few	CASSFSTPPQPQHF
TRBV5-4	TRBJ2-3	16	.	CASSRGLAASTDTQYF
TRBV12-3/TRBV12-4	TRBJ1-5	14	.	CASSLSHSNQPQHF
TRBV12-3/TRBV12-4	TRBJ2-7	14	.	CASSFSRDFGEQYF
TRBV29-1	TRBJ2-3	16	many	CSVDRLAGQSTDTQYF
TRBV5-1	TRBJ2-5	15	.	CASTTPGKAKETQYF
TRBV11-2	TRBJ2-7	16	.	CASSSRRGGLAYEQYF
TRBV5-1	TRBJ2-5	16	.	CASSFQAGGSGETQYF
TRBV20-1	TRBJ1-1	14	few	CSARSRGFLSEAFF
TRBV4-2	TRBJ2-1	17	.	CASSHGTSGSSYNEQFF
TRBV11-2	TRBJ2-3	17	.	CASSLGGGQGATDTQYF
TRBV4-1	TRBJ2-7	16	.	CASSQPGAAPSYEQYF
TRBV7-9	TRBJ2-3	16	few	CASSSPGGGGTDTQYF
TRBV11-2	TRBJ1-5	15	.	CASSRDAGNNQPQHF
TRBV20-1	TRBJ2-3	15	.	CSARDRLSPPDTQYF
TRBV29-1	TRBJ1-1	14	many	CSVEPRITNTEAFF
TRBV15	TRBJ2-7	15	few	CATSRDRQGAGEQYF
TRBV29-1	TRBJ2-1	13	few	CSAARGLGDEQFF
TRBV20-1	TRBJ2-5	16	.	CSALGPTGQFQETQYF
TRBV7-2	TRBJ1-1	14	few	CASTITVSNTEAFF
TRBV6-5	TRBJ2-2	14	.	CASRVGPNTGELFF